The source of this TCR beta chain is a study of shared clonotypes between healthy human individuals. Notes on the study in general: A few donors had 5% to 6.5% of their naive CD4 clonotypes in common. Among non-shared clonotypes, generation probabilities were lower than among those shared by all four donors.

Negatively enriched CD4+ T cells were divided by CD45RA into naive and memory. V shed 2 bases and J shed 2 bases, with 15 bases lying between them. The germline gives CDR1 SGHAT, CDR2 FQNNGV. The CDR3 consists of 17 residues. Concerning this clone itself: What it recognizes is unknown.

Sequenced by immunoSEQ multiplex PCR; TCRdb stores in-frame clones only, minus some. The sample consists of approximately 2,000,000 clones, 85% to 95% of them appearing once. The sample consisted of naive CD4+ T cells from PBMCs. Subset defined: CD45RA+ positively selected. The gene calls are TRBV11-2 and TRBJ1-4; D may be TRBD1 (5 bases). The TCR originated in a man in his late teens or twenties in good health. Some clones in this sample may be carry-over from other donors' samples. CDR3 amino acids: CASSLNPGVLTNEKLFF. Here the CDR3 DNA reads TGTGCCAGCAGCTTAAACCCGGGGGTACTTACTAATGAAAAACTGTTTTTT.